The next 6 T cell receptor beta chains were all read from a single sample in a study of T cell clonotyping in hematopoietic cell transplantation. Assay: immunoSEQ multiplex PCR; the TCRdb copy retains only in-frame clones and omits some. The sample includes some 40,000 clones, 85% seen only once; the top ten take roughly 2.8%. The time point denotes: recipient sample about 28 days before transplant, after cytoreduction. The sequencing used peripheral blood mononuclear cells, collected before stem cell transplant. The receptors derive from a man aged 55 to 70 with acute myeloid leukemia. Some clones in this sample may be carry-over from other donors' samples.

V is TRBV7-6 and J is TRBJ2-2; D is ambiguous. Germline lookup yields CDR1 SGHVS and CDR2 FNYEAQ. The CDR3 spans 13 residues. Trimming took 5 bases from V and 4 from J, leaving 8 bases between them. The CDR3 DNA sequence: TGTGCCAGCAGCGAACTCGGCACCGGGGAGCTGTTTTTT. This encodes CASSELGTGELFF.

The chain has TRBV2 and TRBJ1-2; D is undetermined. V dropped 7 bases and J dropped 2 bases, with 11 bases sitting between them. Germline CDR1 is SNHLY and CDR2 is FYNNEI. The CDR3 length is 13 residues. The CDR3 DNA is TGTGCCAGCACGCCCGACGGAAACTATGGCTACACCTTC. This codes for CASTPDGNYGYTF.

The chain recombines TRBV2 with TRBJ2-7; TRBD2 matches 14 bases. Per germline, CDR1 SNHLY and CDR2 FYNNEI. The length of the CDR3 is 14 residues. The DNA of the CDR3 is TGTGTCGCCCGGACTAGCGGGGGGAGGTACGAGCAGTACTTC. Protein sequence: CVARTSGGRYEQYF.

V is TRBV5-1 and J is TRBJ2-1; 9 bases agree with TRBD2. The ends lost 1 base at V and 7 bases at J; junction bases unmatched: 9. Per the germline V gene, CDR1 is SGHRS and CDR2 is YFSETQ. This CDR3 has 16 residues. The CDR3 DNA follows: TGCGCCAGCAGCTTGAAGGGCGGGGGGGCTCAGAATGAGCAGTTCTTC. This codes for CASSLKGGGAQNEQFF.

The gene calls are TRBV7-9 and TRBJ1-4; perhaps TRBD1 as D (5 bases). The CDR3 is 17 residues long. Germline V gene data show CDR1 as SEHNR and CDR2 as FQNEAQ (reference sequence). Trimming took off 5 bases at V and 0 bases at J, with 16 bases between the two ends. CDR3 in DNA: TGTGCCAGCAGCCCACCTGGACAAGAGGCAACTAATGAAAAACTGTTTTTT. It encodes CASSPPGQEATNEKLFF.

V gene TRBV9 combines with J gene TRBJ2-3; 7 bases align to TRBD1. The ends lost 0 bases at V and 2 bases at J; junction bases unmatched: 3. Germline CDR1 and CDR2: SGDLS and YYNGEE. This CDR3 region has 15 residues. The CDR3 loop reads CASSVGGGHTDTQYF. As DNA, the CDR3 is TGTGCCAGCAGCGTAGGAGGGGGCCACACAGATACGCAGTATTTT.